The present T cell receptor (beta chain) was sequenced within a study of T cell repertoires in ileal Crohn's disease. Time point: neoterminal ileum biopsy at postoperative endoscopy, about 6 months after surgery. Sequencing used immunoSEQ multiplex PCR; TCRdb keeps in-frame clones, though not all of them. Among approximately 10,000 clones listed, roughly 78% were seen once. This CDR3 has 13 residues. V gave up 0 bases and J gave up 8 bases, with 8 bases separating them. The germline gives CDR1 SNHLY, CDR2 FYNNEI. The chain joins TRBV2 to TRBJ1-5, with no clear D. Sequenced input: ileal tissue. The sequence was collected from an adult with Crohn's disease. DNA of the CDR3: TGTGCCAGCAGTGAAGCGCGCGGGAAGCCCCAGCATTTT. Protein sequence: CASSEARGKPQHF.